A single sample is the source of the 32 T cell receptor beta chains below, sequenced in a study of cytomegalovirus exposure and HLA in healthy donors. 60 Vbeta and 13 Jbeta primers were used in PCR. TCRdb's copy holds only in-frame clones and misses some; the assay was immunoSEQ multiplex PCR. The repertoire holds approximately 61,000 clones, with around 64% as singletons. The specimen sequenced was PBMCs. These TCRs come from a woman between 45 and 60 years old in good health and CMV-seronegative.

The chain uses TRBV19 and TRBJ2-7; 12 nucleotides align to TRBD1. V lost 6 bases to trimming and J lost 7 bases; unmatched junction nucleotides: 13. The germline V gene has CDR1 LNHDA and CDR2 SQIVND (reference sequence). There are 16 residues in the CDR3. The CDR3: CASSRPMGQGAREQYF. The DNA for the CDR3 is TGTGCCAGTAGCCGCCCCATGGGACAGGGGGCGCGAGAGCAGTACTTC.

This rearrangement joins TRBV7-9 to TRBJ2-1; the match to TRBD1 covers 9 bases. The CDR3 is made up of 16 amino acids. J lost 0 bases, V lost 5 bases, and 5 bases had no gene match. Germline-derived CDR1 and CDR2 are SEHNR and FQNEAQ (reference sequence). The CDR3 bases are TGTGCCAGCAGCCCGCCGGGACAGGGCTCCTACAATGAGCAGTTCTTC. It yields the protein CASSPPGQGSYNEQFF.

The chain carries TRBV13 and TRBJ2-3; TRBD1 is a possible D gene (7 bases). CDR1 is PRHDT, CDR2 FYEKMQ, per germline (reference sequence). The CDR3 loop spans 14 amino acids. V lost 5 bases, J lost 7 bases, and 16 bases lay in between. The CDR3 spells CASSPRRDSHTQYF. The DNA of the CDR3 is TGTGCCAGCAGCCCCCGGCGGGACAGTCATACGCAGTATTTT. Filled out from reference TRBV13 and TRBJ2-3, the complete variable domain reads AAGVIQSPRHLIKEKRETATLKCYPIPRHDTVYWYQQGPGQDPQFLISFYEKMQSDKGSIPDRFSAQQFSDYHSELNMSSLELGDSALYFCASSPRRDSHTQYFGPGTRLTVL.

The rearrangement uses TRBV6-1 and TRBJ2-7; tentatively, D is TRBD1 (6 bases). CDR3 size: 15 residues. Per the germline V gene, CDR1 is MNHNS and CDR2 is SASEGT. Trimming removed 1 base from V and 5 bases from J, with 15 bases in between. The CDR3: CASSEVWGRQHEQYF. DNA for the CDR3: TGTGCCAGCAGTGAAGTGTGGGGGCGGCAACACGAGCAGTACTTC.

The CDR3: CASSSGGRKTGELFF. For the CDR3, the DNA is TGTGCCAGCAGTTCAGGCGGGAGGAAAACCGGGGAGCTGTTTTTT. V is TRBV28 and J is TRBJ2-2; 8 bases match TRBD2. Germline-derived CDR1 and CDR2 are MDHEN and SYDVKM. The length of the CDR3 is 15 residues. The junction had 6 bases not matched to a gene; V was cut back by 4 bases and J by 5 bases.

The gene calls are TRBV9 and TRBJ2-7, with a tentative D call TRBD2 (5 bases). Germline CDR1 reads SGDLS; CDR2 reads YYNGEE. Trimming took off 3 bases at V and 4 bases at J, with 17 bases between the two ends. This CDR3 has 15 amino acids. This chain's CDR3 is CASSATVAPGYEQYF. The CDR3 region has the DNA TGTGCCAGCAGCGCTACGGTAGCTCCGGGATACGAGCAGTACTTC.

This clone was seen repeatedly, ten times or more. The chain employs TRBV10-1 and TRBJ1-5; TRBD1 is a possible D gene (6 bases). The V gene lost 6 bases and the J gene lost 4 bases, with 16 bases spanning the gap. The germline gives CDR1 WNHNN, CDR2 SYGVQD (reference sequence). The CDR3 is made up of 15 amino acids. CDR3: CASRDTGFRNQPQHF. CDR3 in DNA: TGCGCCAGCAGGGATACAGGGTTCCGGAATCAGCCCCAGCATTTT.

V is TRBV30 and J is TRBJ2-7, with D possibly being TRBD1 (6 bases). The germline V gene encodes CDR1 GTSNPN and CDR2 SVGIG (reference sequence). This CDR3 comprises 12 residues. The ends were cut back, 5 bases at V and 5 bases at J, with 13 bases in the middle. The CDR3 spells CAWARGHDEQYF. The CDR3 DNA reads TGTGCCTGGGCCAGGGGCCACGACGAGCAGTACTTC.

The chain employs TRBV28 and TRBJ2-2; no clear D. CDR3 length: 15 amino acids. The germline V gene encodes CDR1 MDHEN and CDR2 SYDVKM. Trimming pared 4 bases from V and 0 bases from J, leaving 9 bases between. For the CDR3, the DNA is TGTGCCAGCAGTTCCCGAGTCACGAACACCGGGGAGCTGTTTTTT. Protein: CASSSRVTNTGELFF. Combining the CDR3 with reference TRBV28 and TRBJ2-2 gives the whole variable domain DVKVTQSSRYLVKRTGEKVFLECVQDMDHENMFWYRQDPGLGLRLIYFSYDVKMKEKGDIPEGYSVSREKKERFSLILESASTNQTSMYLCASSSRVTNTGELFFGEGSRLTVL.

This chain joins TRBV19 and TRBJ2-3; 8 positions agree with TRBD2. The CDR3 length is 13 residues. J lost 4 bases, V lost 4 bases, and 1 base had no gene match. Germline V gene sequence: CDR1 LNHDA, CDR2 SQIVND (reference sequence). DNA for the CDR3: TGTGCCAGTAGTAGGACTAGCCCAGATACGCAGTATTTT. Amino acids: CASSRTSPDTQYF.

This clone was counted only a few times. The rearrangement uses TRBV5-1 and TRBJ2-7; a weak D match, TRBD2 (5 bases). The V gene's germline CDR1 is SGHRS and CDR2 YFSETQ. The CDR3 spans 15 residues. V gave up 0 bases and J gave up 6 bases, with 16 bases separating them. The CDR3 here is CASSLANIRGFEQYF. The CDR3 DNA reads as TGCGCCAGCAGCTTGGCCAACATCAGAGGGTTCGAGCAGTACTTC.

The CDR3 nucleotides are TGTGCCATCAGAGGGACAGCCTTCTATGGCTACACCTTC. It is translated as CAIRGTAFYGYTF. The V and J genes are TRBV10-3 and TRBJ1-2; 7 nucleotides line up with TRBD1. CDR1 and CDR2 (germline): ENHRY, SYGVKD. The length of the CDR3 is 13 residues. J lost 4 bases, V lost 6 bases, and 5 bases had no gene match.

This clone turned up a few times. The V call is TRBV28, the J call TRBJ2-4; 9 bases align to TRBD1. The CDR3 runs 14 residues. The ends lost 10 bases at V and 3 bases at J; junction bases unmatched: 7. Germline CDR1 is MDHEN and CDR2 is SYDVKM. CDR3 residues: CATTGGAFKNIQYF. CDR3 DNA: TGTGCCACCACAGGGGGCGCGTTCAAAAACATTCAGTACTTC.

The chain employs TRBV28 and TRBJ1-4, with 10 bases matching TRBD1. From germline, CDR1 is MDHEN and CDR2 SYDVKM. The junction had 4 bases not matched to a gene; V was cut back by 2 bases and J by 7 bases. CDR3 length: 15 amino acids. CDR3 sequence reads: CASSLGGTGVEKLFF. The DNA of the CDR3 is TGTGCCAGCAGTTTAGGGGGGACAGGGGTTGAAAAACTGTTTTTT.

This chain uses TRBV29-1 with TRBJ1-1; possible D gene TRBD1, 5 bases. Germline V gene sequence: CDR1 SQVTM, CDR2 ANQGSEA. The ends were cut back, 6 bases at V and 7 bases at J, with 9 bases in the middle. CDR3 length: 10 amino acids. CDR3 sequence reads: CSVPQVEAFF. The CDR3 nucleotides are TGCAGCGTGCCACAGGTTGAAGCTTTCTTT. Using reference TRBV29-1 and TRBJ1-1 for the parts outside the CDR3, the full variable domain is SAVISQKPSRDICQRGTSLTIQCQVDSQVTMMFWYRQQPGQSLTLIATANQGSEATYESGFVIDKFPISRPNLTFSTLTVSNMSPEDSSIYLCSVPQVEAFFGQGTRLTVV.

J is TRBJ2-6 and V is TRBV5-8, with D tentatively TRBD1 (6 bases). The V end lost 4 bases, the J end lost 0 bases, and 14 bases lay between the germline ends. CDR1 SGHTS and CDR2 YDEGEE come from the germline V gene. CDR3 length: 17 amino acids. CDR3 coding DNA: TGTGCCAGCAGCACAGGGCAAGGGTTCTCTGGGGCCAACGTCCTGACTTTC. Protein sequence: CASSTGQGFSGANVLTF.

The CDR3 DNA reads as TGTGCCAGCTCACCTAATAATGGAGGGACTGGCGAGCAGTACTTC. Encoded protein: CASSPNNGGTGEQYF. The rearrangement joins TRBV18 to TRBJ2-7; tentatively, D is TRBD2 (6 bases). The V gene lost 3 bases and the J gene lost 6 bases, with 18 bases spanning the gap. The CDR3 extends over 15 amino acids. Per the germline V gene, CDR1 is KGHSH and CDR2 is LQKENI.

This clone was detected a few times. The V gene is TRBV11-2, the J gene TRBJ2-5, with 8 bases matching TRBD2. Germline V gene data show CDR1 as SGHAT and CDR2 as FQNNGV. The CDR3 is 16 amino acids. V lost 2 bases, J lost 2 bases, and 7 bases stayed unmatched. The CDR3 bases are TGTGCCAGCAGCTTATGGGGCCGGGGGGGGCAAGAGACCCAGTACTTC. This sequence encodes CASSLWGRGGQETQYF.

The chain links TRBV6-5 to TRBJ1-1; D call uncertain. The CDR3 contains 13 residues. V lost 2 bases, J lost 4 bases, and 8 bases lay in between. Per the germline V gene, CDR1 is MNHEY and CDR2 is SVGAGI. CDR3 DNA sequence: TGTGCCAGCAGTTACGGGGAGGCCACTGAAGCTTTCTTT. It specifies CASSYGEATEAFF.

V usage is TRBV14 and J usage is TRBJ2-7; the match to TRBD1 covers 9 bases. V dropped 4 bases and J dropped 2; count of bases not matched to a gene: 3. CDR3 length equals 14 residues. CDR1 is SGHDN and CDR2 is FVKESK in the germline V gene. DNA for the CDR3: TGTGCCAGCAGCCCACAGGGGGCAACCTACGAGCAGTACTTC. Translating gives CASSPQGATYEQYF. Supplemented by reference TRBV14 and TRBJ2-7, the full variable domain reads EAGVTQFPSHSVIEKGQTVTLRCDPISGHDNLYWYRRVMGKEIKFLLHFVKESKQDESGMPNNRFLAERTGGTYSTLKVQPAELEDSGVYFCASSPQGATYEQYFGPGTRLTVT.

This clone was detected a few times. V gene TRBV4-2 combines with J gene TRBJ1-4; maybe TRBD1 (6 bases). The CDR3 totals 21 residues. Germline CDR1 and CDR2: LGHNA and YNFKEQ. V lost 3 bases and J 0 bases, leaving 26 bases between the germline ends. DNA for the CDR3: TGTGCCAGCAGCCAGGGCCTTACAGGGAGCTCGGCCTGGACAACTAATGAAAAACTGTTTTTT. This translates into CASSQGLTGSSAWTTNEKLFF.

The chain combines TRBV6-6 with TRBJ1-5; D uncertain. The CDR3 is 13 amino acids. Trimming removed 2 bases from V and 5 bases from J, with 7 bases in between. Germline CDR1 is MNHNY and CDR2 is SVGAGI (reference sequence). CDR3 DNA sequence: TGTGCCAGCAGTTACAGGAGAGATCAGCCCCAGCATTTT. Encoded protein: CASSYRRDQPQHF.

J is TRBJ2-3 and V is TRBV5-4; the D gene is possibly TRBD2 (6 bases). Trimming removed 2 bases from V and 1 base from J, with 11 bases in between. Germline V gene sequence: CDR1 SGHNT, CDR2 YYREEE (reference sequence). The CDR3 is 15 residues long. CDR3: CASSLRLARTDTQYF. In DNA, the CDR3 is TGTGCCAGCAGCTTACGTCTAGCGCGCACAGATACGCAGTATTTT.

V gene TRBV19 combines with J gene TRBJ2-3, with a possible D match to TRBD2 (5 bases). V gave up 5 bases and J gave up 4 bases, with 10 bases separating them. The CDR3 is 13 amino acids. Looked up from germline, CDR1 is LNHDA and CDR2 is SQIVND (reference sequence). The CDR3 coding sequence is TGTGCCAGTAGTGAACGGGGTCCAGATACGCAGTATTTT. Translating it yields CASSERGPDTQYF.

This clone was seen a handful of times. The chain couples TRBV28 to TRBJ1-1; TRBD1 is a possible D gene (5 bases). This CDR3 is built from 16 residues. V lost 5 bases, J lost 4 bases, and 20 bases lay in between. Germline CDR1 MDHEN, CDR2 SYDVKM. This CDR3 reads CASSPPGGTFTTEAFF. The CDR3 DNA sequence: TGTGCCAGCAGTCCTCCCGGGGGAACCTTTACCACTGAAGCTTTCTTT.

This clone was counted between two and nine times. The chain has TRBV4-2 and TRBJ1-1; TRBD1 agrees at 7 bases. In germline, CDR1 is LGHNA, CDR2 YNFKEQ. CDR3 length: 15 residues. V was pared by 3 bases and J by 3 bases, with 7 bases of the junction left unmatched. CDR3 sequence: CASSQYLQGDTEAFF. In DNA form, the CDR3 reads TGTGCCAGCAGCCAGTATCTTCAGGGGGACACTGAAGCTTTCTTT.

CDR3 residues: CAISGPGNYGYTF. The CDR3 DNA is TGTGCCATCAGTGGGCCGGGGAACTATGGCTACACCTTC. The chain couples TRBV10-3 to TRBJ1-2; no firm D call. The CDR3 extends over 13 amino acids. V was cut by 4 bases and J by 2 bases, with 8 bases left in between. Per germline, CDR1 ENHRY and CDR2 SYGVKD.

The V and J genes are TRBV28 and TRBJ2-4; 7 bases match TRBD1. V was pared by 5 bases and J by 3 bases, with 4 bases of the junction left unmatched. The V gene's germline CDR1 is MDHEN and CDR2 SYDVKM. CDR3 length: 14 residues. The CDR3 nucleotides read TGTGCCAGCAGTGAAGGGGGCTTCAAAAACATTCAGTACTTC. Translating it yields CASSEGGFKNIQYF. Using reference TRBV28 and TRBJ2-4 for the parts outside the CDR3, the full variable domain is DVKVTQSSRYLVKRTGEKVFLECVQDMDHENMFWYRQDPGLGLRLIYFSYDVKMKEKGDIPEGYSVSREKKERFSLILESASTNQTSMYLCASSEGGFKNIQYFGAGTRLSVL.

This CDR3 is CASSSGLAGGSEQFF. The CDR3 nucleotides read TGTGCCAGCAGCTCGGGACTAGCGGGAGGGAGTGAGCAGTTCTTC. The V call is TRBV7-2, the J call TRBJ2-1; the match to TRBD2 covers 16 bases. This CDR3 contains 15 residues. Trimming removed 4 bases from V and 9 bases from J; junction bases left unmatched: 3. The germline gives CDR1 SGHTA, CDR2 FQGNSA. The full variable domain, with the rest looked up from reference TRBV7-2 and TRBJ2-1, is GAGVSQSPSNKVTEKGKDVELRCDPISGHTALYWYRQSLGQGLEFLIYFQGNSAPDKSGLPSDRFSAERTGGSVSTLTIQRTQQEDSAVYLCASSSGLAGGSEQFFGPGTRLTVL.

This chain joins TRBV5-6 and TRBJ1-1, with D tentatively TRBD1 (5 bases). Trimming removed 0 bases from V and 11 bases from J, with 11 bases in between. Germline lookup yields CDR1 SGHDT and CDR2 YYEEEE. The CDR3 totals 12 residues. The CDR3, as DNA: TGTGCCAGCAGCTTGGTGCAGGGCTGGGCTTTCTTT. Translating it yields CASSLVQGWAFF.

V usage is TRBV7-9 and J usage is TRBJ1-1; no clear D gene. The CDR3 covers 12 residues. Trimming cost V 3 bases and J 1 base, with 3 bases left between them. From germline, CDR1 is SEHNR and CDR2 FQNEAQ (reference sequence). CDR3 residues: CASSFSNTEAFF. CDR3 DNA sequence: TGTGCCAGCAGCTTCTCGAACACTGAAGCTTTCTTT.

The CDR3 here is CASREQTGANTEAFF. The CDR3 bases are TGTGCCAGCAGAGAACAGACAGGGGCGAACACTGAAGCTTTCTTT. The chain recombines TRBV2 with TRBJ1-1; 8 bases agree with TRBD1. The junction had 7 bases not matched to a gene; V was cut back by 6 bases and J by 1 base. In germline, CDR1 is SNHLY, CDR2 FYNNEI. This CDR3 has 15 amino acids.